Listed below are T cell receptor beta chains from one sample, sequenced in a study of T cells expressing NK-cell markers. TCRdb re-called the 5' RACE reads and gives one entry per CDR3 protein, without DNA. The sample holds a few hundred thousand distinct CDR3 sequences. Material: blood T cells: a sorted CD56 or NKG2C T cell subset, CD4+ or CD8+ T cells, or bulk PBMC T cells (not recorded which). The receptors originated from a woman aged 45-59 years in good health. The CDR3 runs from the conserved cysteine through the conserved F or W. The order of the fields is CDR3 protein, V gene, J gene, CDR3 length.

CDR3: CASSLKVRDDGTYNEQFF
V: TRBV7-9
J: TRBJ2-1
length: 18

CDR3: CASNKGVGVETQYF
V: TRBV12-3/TRBV12-4
J: TRBJ2-5
length: 14

CDR3: CASSEINPGTGLSTDTQYF
V: TRBV6-1
J: TRBJ2-3
length: 19

CDR3: CASREKPSGRFYYGAFF
V: TRBV2
J: TRBJ1-1
length: 17

CDR3: CATTLDRTNQPQHF
V: TRBV15
J: TRBJ1-5
length: 14

CDR3: CAISEPHPRAGSPDTQYF
V: TRBV10-3
J: TRBJ2-3
length: 18

CDR3: CASSPGTSIIGYNEQFF
V: TRBV5-1
J: TRBJ2-1
length: 17

CDR3: CASSSYSGASYNEQFF
V: TRBV27
J: TRBJ2-1
length: 16

CDR3: CASSPIYREKGSGANVLTF
V: TRBV11-2
J: TRBJ2-6
length: 19

CDR3: CASSQGAGGPDLGTQYF
V: TRBV4-2
J: TRBJ2-3
length: 17

CDR3: CASSLGLAGGHNEQFF
V: TRBV7-2
J: TRBJ2-1
length: 16

CDR3: CASSLAGTGHNEQFF
V: TRBV12-3/TRBV12-4
J: TRBJ2-1
length: 15

CDR3: CASLRTANTGELFF
V: TRBV6-5
J: TRBJ2-2
length: 14

CDR3: CASSPTALPAYEQYF
V: TRBV4-2
J: TRBJ2-7
length: 15

CDR3: CASSLGNRGQDATQYF
V: TRBV11-3
J: TRBJ2-5
length: 16

CDR3: CASRPTPGTSGRQETQYF
V: TRBV6-6
J: TRBJ2-5
length: 18

CDR3: CASSPVTSGRIGELFF
V: TRBV11-2
J: TRBJ2-2
length: 16

CDR3: CASSLDTGNTIYF
V: TRBV5-1
J: TRBJ1-3
length: 13

CDR3: CASSAYSTDTQYF
V: TRBV7-2
J: TRBJ2-3
length: 13

CDR3: CASSSRTSGLKAGELFF
V: TRBV12-3/TRBV12-4
J: TRBJ2-2
length: 17

CDR3: CASRSQGDIQYF
V: TRBV11-2
J: TRBJ2-4
length: 12

CDR3: CASSLSQGIAKNIQYF
V: TRBV12-3/TRBV12-4
J: TRBJ2-4
length: 16

CDR3: CASSQEGDYYNEQFF
V: TRBV4-2
J: TRBJ2-1
length: 15

CDR3: CASSLAGGSEQFF
V: TRBV11-3
J: TRBJ2-1
length: 13

CDR3: CASSSPRGGAFF
V: TRBV12-3/TRBV12-4
J: TRBJ1-1
length: 12

CDR3: CASSIQITFTGELFF
V: TRBV19
J: TRBJ2-2
length: 15

CDR3: CASNPGTSGINEQFF
V: TRBV12-3/TRBV12-4
J: TRBJ2-1
length: 15

CDR3: CASNPLPGPSYEQYF
V: TRBV27
J: TRBJ2-7
length: 15

CDR3: CASSQGWSEDTQYF
V: TRBV14
J: TRBJ2-3
length: 14

CDR3: CASSPRGTTVSGRVGNEQFF
V: TRBV5-1
J: TRBJ2-1
length: 20

CDR3: CASSLVGSPLHF
V: TRBV7-9
J: TRBJ1-6
length: 12

CDR3: CASGRQAFTDTQYF
V: TRBV25-1
J: TRBJ2-3
length: 14

CDR3: CASSLGHHYGYTF
V: TRBV27
J: TRBJ1-2
length: 13

CDR3: CASSYSIAGANEQFF
V: TRBV6-2/TRBV6-3
J: TRBJ2-1
length: 15

CDR3: CASHRPGPNQPQHF
V: TRBV28
J: TRBJ1-5
length: 14

CDR3: CASSLDLRGRPYNEQFF
V: TRBV7-2
J: TRBJ2-1
length: 17